The rows below give T cell receptor beta chains drawn from one sample of a study of graft-versus-host responses after intestinal transplantation. Sequencing was performed with immunoSEQ multiplex PCR; in TCRdb, only in-frame clones are kept and a portion is missing. The sample lists about 96,000 clones; about nine tenths were seen once. Antigen specificity for these receptors is unknown. Specimen: unstimulated CD4+ T cells sorted from spleen or lymph node cells, collected before intestinal transplant. The source is a human donor who received an intestinal transplant. Each CDR3 is given with its conserved first and last residue. Each record gives: clone size, J gene, V gene, D gene, CDR3 DNA, CDR3 protein. A D gene is named only where the DNA matches it firmly. The listing skips clone size in some rows; elsewhere it reads once, few, many or a size class.

clone size: NA; J gene: TRBJ2-7; V gene: TRBV4-1; D gene: NA; CDR3 DNA: TGCGCCAGCAGCCCCCACCCCAGGGGCGGCTCCTACGAGCAGTACTTC; CDR3 protein: CASSPHPRGGSYEQYF
clone size: NA; J gene: TRBJ2-1; V gene: TRBV5-1; D gene: NA; CDR3 DNA: TGCGCCAGTAAGGTCTCTCCTTCCTCCTACAATGAGCAGTTCTTC; CDR3 protein: CASKVSPSSYNEQFF
clone size: NA; J gene: TRBJ1-1; V gene: TRBV30; D gene: NA; CDR3 DNA: TGTGCCCTTCGACCCGAAGCTGAAGCTTTCTTT; CDR3 protein: CALRPEAEAFF
clone size: NA; J gene: TRBJ1-4; V gene: TRBV27; D gene: TRBD1; CDR3 DNA: TGTGCCAGCAGTTTTTGGACGACAGGGGCCCCCCAAAAACTGTTTTTT; CDR3 protein: CASSFWTTGAPQKLFF
clone size: NA; J gene: TRBJ1-5; V gene: TRBV28; D gene: NA; CDR3 DNA: TGTGCCAGCACCGCATCCGGGGGGCCGAGGCAGCCCCAGCATTTT; CDR3 protein: CASTASGGPRQPQHF
clone size: NA; J gene: TRBJ2-3; V gene: TRBV30; D gene: TRBD2; CDR3 DNA: TGTGCCTGGGAGAGGAGGGTAGCGGGAGGACTAGATACGCAGTATTTT; CDR3 protein: CAWERRVAGGLDTQYF
clone size: NA; J gene: TRBJ2-3; V gene: TRBV27; D gene: TRBD2; CDR3 DNA: TGTGCCAGCAGTCCGATAGCGGGAGGGCCCACGGATACGCAGTATTTT; CDR3 protein: CASSPIAGGPTDTQYF
clone size: NA; J gene: TRBJ1-1; V gene: TRBV19; D gene: TRBD1; CDR3 DNA: TGTGCCAGTCAAGGGGGCGCGTGGGGCACTGAAGCTTTCTTT; CDR3 protein: CASQGGAWGTEAFF
clone size: NA; J gene: TRBJ2-2; V gene: TRBV19; D gene: TRBD2; CDR3 DNA: TGTGCCAGCGAACTAGCGGAGACGAACACCGGGGAGCTGTTTTTT; CDR3 protein: CASELAETNTGELFF
clone size: NA; J gene: TRBJ2-3; V gene: TRBV6-5; D gene: NA; CDR3 DNA: TGTGCCAGCAGTGCCTCAAAGGGAGGCACAGATACGCAGTATTTT; CDR3 protein: CASSASKGGTDTQYF
clone size: NA; J gene: TRBJ1-1; V gene: TRBV11-3; D gene: NA; CDR3 DNA: TGTGCCAGCAGCTCAAATGGTCAGGGACCCACTGAAGCTTTCTTT; CDR3 protein: CASSSNGQGPTEAFF
clone size: few; J gene: TRBJ1-2; V gene: TRBV28; D gene: NA; CDR3 DNA: TGTGCCAGCTCAAGGACCGATTATGGCTACACCTTC; CDR3 protein: CASSRTDYGYTF
clone size: NA; J gene: TRBJ1-1; V gene: TRBV30; D gene: NA; CDR3 DNA: TGTGCCTGGAGTGTTTACACTGAAGCTTTCTTT; CDR3 protein: CAWSVYTEAFF
clone size: NA; J gene: TRBJ2-2; V gene: TRBV18; D gene: TRBD2; CDR3 DNA: TGTGCCAGCTCACAGCGGCTGCGGGAGGGGAACACCGGGGAGCTGTTTTTT; CDR3 protein: CASSQRLREGNTGELFF
clone size: NA; J gene: TRBJ2-7; V gene: TRBV5-5; D gene: NA; CDR3 DNA: TGTGCCAGCAGCGGCCGGGACGGCCCTCCCCACGAGCAGTACTTC; CDR3 protein: CASSGRDGPPHEQYF
clone size: NA; J gene: TRBJ2-3; V gene: TRBV10-1; D gene: TRBD2; CDR3 DNA: TGCGCCAGCAGTCTAGCGGAGGCCACAGATACGCAGTATTTT; CDR3 protein: CASSLAEATDTQYF
clone size: NA; J gene: TRBJ2-7; V gene: TRBV2; D gene: TRBD2; CDR3 DNA: TGCGCCAGCACCCATAGCGGGAGACCCACCTACGAGCAGTACTTC; CDR3 protein: CASTHSGRPTYEQYF